This TCR beta chain appears in the sequencing data of a study of T cell responses to AZD1222 COVID-19 vaccine. Only in-frame clones appear in the TCRdb table, and some are missing; sequencing was by immunoSEQ multiplex PCR. The sample contains 70,000 to 80,000 clones, more than 80% of which appear only once. Germline V lookup: CDR1 DFQATT, CDR2 SNEGSKA (reference sequence). Trimming cost V 1 base and J 4 bases, with 1 base left between them. This CDR3 comprises 10 residues. The sequence came from an adult in good health. This sample comprised peripheral blood, obtained on day 0 of AZD1222 vaccination. V gene TRBV20-1 combines with J gene TRBJ1-1; D ambiguous. This chain's CDR3 is CSARVTEAFF. The CDR3 DNA is TGCAGTGCTAGAGTCACTGAAGCTTTCTTT.